This TCR beta chain was profiled in a study of shared clonotypes between healthy human individuals (dated by TCRdb to about 2020). Turning to the overall study: Three men and a couple of women, aged 18 to 49 years, made up the cohort. For each donor, CD4 naive and CD4 memory were each run on three plates, CD8 naive on two plates, and CD8 memory on one plate. To estimate repertoire size and how much clonotypes are shared between individuals, the study performed deep sequencing of blood TCR repertoires from roughly five healthy adults. Different laboratories and diverse techniques were used to prepare libraries and sequence TCR repertoires, to increase sequencing depth and limit assay-specific biases. Each donor's leukapheresis produced roughly between about 0.8 and 8.9 billion PBMCs. Broad study findings and their caveats: Sampling was limited to blood, and TCR repertoires in tissue likely differ from TCR repertoires in blood. The genetic and exposure-history diversity represented was limited by the small number of donors. Pairwise subsampling led to the expectation that sequencing depth would affect the degree of clonotype sharing among donors. Incomplete sequencing was indicated by rarefaction of sorted-subset datasets, despite the large sequencing depth. When a handful of donors were compared, the shared fraction of clonotypes was roughly 5% for naive CD4, about 4% for naive CD8, about 2.4% for memory CD4, and around 0.37% for memory CD8. Naive subsets generally had larger estimated clonotype richness than memory subsets. Clonotypes shared by all four sorted-subset donors showed higher generation probabilities than non-shared clonotypes.

CD8 naive samples were CD45RO-negative cells positively selected for CCR7, giving a CD45RA+CCR7+ population that excluded TemRA cells. Donors were healthy HIV-negative adults with no recently reported acute infections or vaccinations. Every donor was a Caucasian adult living in Nashville, Tennessee, USA. Blood was collected by leukapheresis, and PBMCs were isolated by Ficoll-Histopaque density gradient centrifugation and then cryopreserved in liquid nitrogen vapor phase. Analytical flow cytometry was used to check the purity and quantity of every magnetically sorted T cell population. Genomic DNA was isolated from every sorted fraction and measured by UV absorbance on a Nanodrop 2000c. Using the deep immunoSEQ assay, multiplex PCR amplified TCR CDR3 regions from genomic DNA. Extracted genomic DNA from each cell subset was distributed evenly across all wells of several immunoSEQ 96-well plates, and each plate was treated as a replicate. For sorted subsets, around 200 ng genomic DNA, equal to 25,000 to 35,000 T cell genomes, was loaded into each replicate PCR. Purified libraries were quantified with a Qubit 3.0 fluorometer, sized on a Bioanalyzer 2100, and re-quantified with the KAPA Library Quantification kit. A separate single-read 150-cycle Illumina NextSeq 550 flow cell was used to sequence each immunoSEQ 96-well plate. In the paper's pipeline: Because only junctional sequences without quality scores were contained in the immunoSEQ output, filtering matching that applied to full-length reads could not be performed. Sequences were annotated with PyIR, a Python wrapper for IgBLAST v1.9, using IMGT germline references to assign V/J genes and CDR3. Reads were filtered out if the reads had weak V/J assignments (E-value above 1e-6), no CDR3, stop codons, out-of-frame junctions, or ambiguous translated residues. V3J clonotypes were defined as sequences sharing an identical inferred V gene, J gene, and CDR3 amino acid sequence. To compute the percentage overlap between repertoires, the number of shared unique clonotypes was divided by the size of the smaller repertoire. Repertoire richness was assessed with RTK rarefaction, the Chao1 estimator, and Recon v2.1 estimates of unobserved clonotypes. Generation probabilities for all TCRbeta clonotypes obtained by the gDNA method from a handful of donors were computed using OLGA. TCRdb provides this immuneACCESS table in a form limited to in-frame rearrangements. Some clones are lacking; in checked studies, under half of them reflect an unresolved V gene, and why the rest are absent is not known. V and J calls and clone size are copied from that table; D and trimming were computed from the DNA. In all, the sample holds 2 million or so clones, and less than 95% of those were seen once. The leading ten clones occupy 0.9% to 1.4% of the sample.

Trimming costs V 1 base and J 9 bases, and their ends lie 15 bases apart. The CDR3 sequence holds 15 residues, the cysteine and phenylalanine included. Of the read, only the CDR3 DNA is kept; its 45 bases are in frame from base 1. The germline V gene specifies SGHTA as CDR1 and FQGNSA as CDR2. About this clone itself: Its antigen is still unknown. No quality values exist for individual bases; no much larger clone is one base distant.

The rearrangement combines TRBV7-2 with TRBJ2-2, with the D segment identity uncertain. This clonotype was obtained from a man younger than 35 in good health. Input material: naive CD8+ T cells sorted from blood. In the paper's terms, the cell subset or site label means: CD45RA+CCR7+. Here the CDR3 is given as CASSLGLAVGRELFF. The nucleotide sequence reads as follows: TGTGCCAGCAGCTTAGGCTTAGCAGTGGGTCGGGAGCTGTTTTTT.